A selection of T cell receptor beta chains follows, all from one sample in a study of CD8 T cells in ankylosing spondylitis. TCRdb redid the calling of the 5' RACE reads with MiXCR, one entry per CDR3 protein. The repertoire includes approximately 540,000 distinct CDR3 sequences, roughly 13% of them detected once, and about 6.5% sits in the top ten. Sequencing was carried out using blood, either unsorted or a sorted T cell fraction (not recorded which). These receptors were obtained from a male donor with ankylosing spondylitis. Each CDR3 is given with its conserved first and last residue. The order of the fields is V gene, clone size, CDR3 protein. Not all rows give a size; the values are once, few, many and, for expanded clones, a class.

TRBV27 few CASTSGGPLYNEQFF
TRBV3-1 . CASSQRGGGKYNEQFF
TRBV7-7 few CASSLIRGKGEQFF
TRBV2 . CASSEKGASYGYTF
TRBV6-2/TRBV6-3 few CASSYWQGTDTQYF
TRBV20-1 . CSASRSREAFF
TRBV20-1 many CSQDSDQETQYF
TRBV11-2 . CASSSGTLTGELFF
TRBV15 many CATSRDLGTHEQYF
TRBV24-1 few CATSGGDRGTDTQYF
TRBV12-3/TRBV12-4 few CASSLNTVKTEAFF
TRBV5-1 many CASSLAGDDTEAFF
TRBV11-2 few CASSSRQEPGGEQFF
TRBV12-3/TRBV12-4 . CASSATGARGEKLFF
TRBV6-1 . CASSEVGYTF
TRBV19 few CASSFPGVGVNTEAFF
TRBV18 many CASSPGTGIGLAGVGYNEQFF
TRBV5-1 . CASSPMLRGNYNEQFF
TRBV2 . CASSEEAGEGETQYF
TRBV14 . CASREQGTSTQYF
TRBV20-1 . CSARKPLAGREDTQYF
TRBV6-2/TRBV6-3 once CASSHSSDSSTDTQYF
TRBV6-1 few CASTAQEGRNTGELFF
TRBV20-1 . CSASGPGIDNEQFF
TRBV18 few CASSTGQGEIDEQYF
TRBV7-9 few CASSVTSNTEAFF
TRBV11-2 . CASSLDLSIPSSYGYTF
TRBV5-5 many CASSLGDRIGNTEAFF
TRBV7-9 few CASARGVTNEKLFF
TRBV7-2 few CASSIPGTLVSGNTIYF
TRBV20-1 . CSALLAASSYNEQFF
TRBV20-1 . CSATHGGAAGELFF
TRBV24-1 many CATSDLSFGGKDTQYF